This T cell receptor (beta chain) stems from a study of a mutant IDH1 vaccine in newly diagnosed glioma. Overall study: During weeks 1, 3, 5, 7, 11, 15, 19 and 23, patients received eight vaccinations. Commencement of vaccination occurred 4-6 weeks following radiotherapy alone, or concurrently with temozolomide cycles.

As to time point: week 23, last vaccination. The content of each vaccine dose was 300 ug of mutant IDH1 20-mer peptide, and topical imiquimod accompanied it. Trimming cost V 2 bases and J 6 bases; bases outside gene matches: 8. Germline values: CDR1 SGDLS, CDR2 YYNGEE. The CDR3 spans 14 residues. Method: immunoSEQ multiplex PCR; TCRdb's copy keeps in-frame clones and lacks some. The sample lists about 60,000 clones, approximately 87% occurring once. For this clone: Its antigen is unknown.

This receptor was taken from a man aged 18 to 30 with glioma. The V call is TRBV9, the J call TRBJ2-7; 7 nucleotides align to TRBD2. Sequenced material: PBMCs, taken from a glioma patient whose treatment included an IDH1 peptide vaccine. The CDR3 region is CASSVSAGESEQYF. The CDR3 DNA is TGTGCCAGCAGCGTCTCTGCGGGAGAATCCGAGCAGTACTTC.